Listed below are T cell receptor beta chains from one sample, sequenced in a study of T-cell reconstitution after alpha-beta-depleted transplantation in children. TCRdb called the PCR reads again in MiXCR, with one record for every CDR3 protein. Among hundreds of thousands of distinct CDR3 sequences, roughly 10% were seen once, and the ten largest hold 2% to 2.5%. Material: PBMCs, obtained before TCRalphabeta/CD19-depleted stem cell transplant. All receptors come from a child aged 2-15 years with inherited bone marrow failure, due to receive a stem cell transplant. The CDR3 runs from the conserved cysteine through the conserved F or W. D genes are given only for firm matches. Not all rows give a size; the values are once, few, many and, for expanded clones, a class.

clone_size: many; d_call: .; v_call: TRBV11-2; j_call: TRBJ2-3; cdr3_nt: TGTGCCAGCAGCTTTCCCAGCAGCCCGGATACGCAGTATTTT; cdr3_aa: CASSFPSSPDTQYF
clone_size: many; d_call: TRBD2; v_call: TRBV20-1; j_call: TRBJ2-1; cdr3_nt: TGCAGTGCCCAGACTAGCGGGAGATCGAATGAGCAGTTCTTC; cdr3_aa: CSAQTSGRSNEQFF
clone_size: .; d_call: .; v_call: TRBV28; j_call: TRBJ1-2; cdr3_nt: TGTGCCAGCAGTTTTTACGACAGATCCAACTATGGCTACACCTTC; cdr3_aa: CASSFYDRSNYGYTF
clone_size: many; d_call: TRBD1; v_call: TRBV29-1; j_call: TRBJ2-7; cdr3_nt: TGCAGCGTCGGGACAGGGGGCCTCTCCTACGAGCAGTACTTC; cdr3_aa: CSVGTGGLSYEQYF
clone_size: many; d_call: .; v_call: TRBV12-3/TRBV12-4; j_call: TRBJ2-3; cdr3_nt: TGTGCCAGCAGCCCGGGTCAGGGGATACCTAGCACAGATACGCAGTATTTT; cdr3_aa: CASSPGQGIPSTDTQYF
clone_size: many; d_call: TRBD2; v_call: TRBV20-1; j_call: TRBJ2-7; cdr3_nt: TGCAGTGCTAGAGGTGGGACTAGCGGGGAATACGAGCAGTACTTC; cdr3_aa: CSARGGTSGEYEQYF
clone_size: few; d_call: .; v_call: TRBV7-2; j_call: TRBJ2-7; cdr3_nt: TGTGCCAGCAGCTTAGGGGGGCGGAGGGGCTACGAGCAGTACTTC; cdr3_aa: CASSLGGRRGYEQYF
clone_size: many; d_call: TRBD2; v_call: TRBV7-9; j_call: TRBJ2-3; cdr3_nt: TGTGCCAGCAGCCCGTTTAGAGCGGGAGGAGGTACAGATACGCAGTATTTT; cdr3_aa: CASSPFRAGGGTDTQYF
clone_size: many; d_call: TRBD1; v_call: TRBV10-3; j_call: TRBJ1-2; cdr3_nt: TGTGCCATCAGAGATGACAGGGCCTCCTATGGCTACACCTTC; cdr3_aa: CAIRDDRASYGYTF
clone_size: few; d_call: .; v_call: TRBV27; j_call: TRBJ2-5; cdr3_nt: TGTGCCAGCAGTTTGTCCCGGGACCACCAAGAGACCCAGTACTTC; cdr3_aa: CASSLSRDHQETQYF
clone_size: many; d_call: TRBD2; v_call: TRBV20-1; j_call: TRBJ2-7; cdr3_nt: TGCAGTGCCGCGGGACTAGTGAGCTACGAGCAGTACTTC; cdr3_aa: CSAAGLVSYEQYF
clone_size: many; d_call: TRBD2; v_call: TRBV7-9; j_call: TRBJ2-5; cdr3_nt: TGTGCCAGCAGCCCCCGTACTAGCGGGAGCGCAGAGACCCAGTACTTC; cdr3_aa: CASSPRTSGSAETQYF
clone_size: many; d_call: .; v_call: TRBV20-1; j_call: TRBJ1-2; cdr3_nt: TGCAGTGCTACCGGATACCCCTATGGCTACACCTTC; cdr3_aa: CSATGYPYGYTF
clone_size: many; d_call: TRBD2; v_call: TRBV10-3; j_call: TRBJ2-3; cdr3_nt: TGTGCCATCCGGCGGGGGCTCCCTAGCGGGAAGGGTCGCCTCACAGATACGCAGTATTTT; cdr3_aa: CAIRRGLPSGKGRLTDTQYF
clone_size: .; d_call: TRBD2; v_call: TRBV10-3; j_call: TRBJ2-1; cdr3_nt: TGTGCCATTAAGATGGGACTAGCGGCCTACAATGAGCAGTTCTTC; cdr3_aa: CAIKMGLAAYNEQFF
clone_size: many; d_call: TRBD1; v_call: TRBV9; j_call: TRBJ1-1; cdr3_nt: TGTGCCAGCAGCCGGGGACAGGGGATTACTGAAGCTTTCTTT; cdr3_aa: CASSRGQGITEAFF
clone_size: .; d_call: .; v_call: TRBV6-2/TRBV6-3; j_call: TRBJ2-6; cdr3_nt: TGTGCCAGCAGTTTTTTACGAGGTGGGGCCAACGTCCTGACTTTC; cdr3_aa: CASSFLRGGANVLTF
clone_size: once; d_call: .; v_call: TRBV5-1; j_call: TRBJ2-1; cdr3_nt: TGCGCCAGCAGCTTGAATCATCCCAGCGAAGGCGAGCAGTTCTTC; cdr3_aa: CASSLNHPSEGEQFF
clone_size: many; d_call: .; v_call: TRBV4-3; j_call: TRBJ2-7; cdr3_nt: TGCGCCAGCAGCCAAGAGGCGCGGGGTAACGACGAGCAGTACTTC; cdr3_aa: CASSQEARGNDEQYF
clone_size: .; d_call: TRBD2; v_call: TRBV5-1; j_call: TRBJ2-7; cdr3_nt: TGCGCCAGCAGCACCTCCGGGACTAGTTGGGACGAGCAGTACTTC; cdr3_aa: CASSTSGTSWDEQYF
clone_size: .; d_call: .; v_call: TRBV29-1; j_call: TRBJ1-1; cdr3_nt: TGCAGCGCCGTGACAGACCGACTGAACACTGAAGCTTTCTTT; cdr3_aa: CSAVTDRLNTEAFF
clone_size: many; d_call: TRBD1; v_call: TRBV12-3/TRBV12-4; j_call: TRBJ2-2; cdr3_nt: TGTGCCAGCAGTCCTGGACAGGGAGCCGGGGAGCTGTTTTTT; cdr3_aa: CASSPGQGAGELFF
clone_size: many; d_call: .; v_call: TRBV2; j_call: TRBJ2-1; cdr3_nt: TGTGCCAGCAGTGAACAGCAGTTCTTC; cdr3_aa: CASSEQQFF
clone_size: few; d_call: .; v_call: TRBV7-6; j_call: TRBJ2-5; cdr3_nt: TGTGCCAGCAGCTTATTCGGTGGCGGGATTAGGTACCAAGAGACCCAGTACTTC; cdr3_aa: CASSLFGGGIRYQETQYF
clone_size: few; d_call: TRBD2; v_call: TRBV19; j_call: TRBJ2-7; cdr3_nt: TGTGCCAGTAGTGCCTCCCGGGACTACCTAACCTACGAGCAGTACTTC; cdr3_aa: CASSASRDYLTYEQYF
clone_size: many; d_call: .; v_call: TRBV12-3/TRBV12-4; j_call: TRBJ2-2; cdr3_nt: TGTGCCAGCAGAATCATAGCCATGGGGGAGCTGTTTTTT; cdr3_aa: CASRIIAMGELFF